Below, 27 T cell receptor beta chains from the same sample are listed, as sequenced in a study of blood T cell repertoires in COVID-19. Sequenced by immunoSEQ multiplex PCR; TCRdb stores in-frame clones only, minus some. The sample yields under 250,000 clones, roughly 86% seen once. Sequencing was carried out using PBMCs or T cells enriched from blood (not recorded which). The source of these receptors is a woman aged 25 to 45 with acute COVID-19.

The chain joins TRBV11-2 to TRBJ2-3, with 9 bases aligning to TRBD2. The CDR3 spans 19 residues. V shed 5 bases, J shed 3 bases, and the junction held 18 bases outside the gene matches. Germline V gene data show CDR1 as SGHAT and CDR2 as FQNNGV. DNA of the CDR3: TGTGCCAGCAGCCCAACTCTCGCGGGGGGGCCTTGGGGGACAGATACGCAGTATTTT. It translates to CASSPTLAGGPWGTDTQYF.

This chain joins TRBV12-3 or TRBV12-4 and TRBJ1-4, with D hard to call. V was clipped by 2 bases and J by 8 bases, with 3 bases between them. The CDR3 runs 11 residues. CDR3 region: CASSLQEKLFF. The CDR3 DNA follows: TGTGCCAGCAGTTTACAGGAAAAACTGTTTTTT.

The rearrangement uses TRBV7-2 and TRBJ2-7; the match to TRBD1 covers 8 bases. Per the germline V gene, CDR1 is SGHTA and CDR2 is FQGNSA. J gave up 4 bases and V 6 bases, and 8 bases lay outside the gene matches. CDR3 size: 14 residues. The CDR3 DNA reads TGTGCCAGCAGTCCGCAGGGGGCTAGTTACGAGCAGTACTTC. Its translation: CASSPQGASYEQYF.

The CDR3 sequence is CASGGQGFHEQYF. The CDR3 region has the DNA TGTGCCAGTGGGGGACAGGGTTTCCACGAGCAGTACTTC. The chain joins TRBV19 to TRBJ2-7, with 9 bases matching TRBD1. V lost 8 bases to trimming and J lost 5 bases; unmatched junction nucleotides: 7. Germline values: CDR1 LNHDA, CDR2 SQIVND (reference sequence). The CDR3 is 13 residues long.

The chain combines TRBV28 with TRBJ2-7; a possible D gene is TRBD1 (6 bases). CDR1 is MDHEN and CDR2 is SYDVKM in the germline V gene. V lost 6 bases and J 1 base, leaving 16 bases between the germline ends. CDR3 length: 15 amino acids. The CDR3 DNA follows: TGTGCCAGCAGCCGACAGACAGGTTGGTCCTACGAGCAGTACTTC. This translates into CASSRQTGWSYEQYF.

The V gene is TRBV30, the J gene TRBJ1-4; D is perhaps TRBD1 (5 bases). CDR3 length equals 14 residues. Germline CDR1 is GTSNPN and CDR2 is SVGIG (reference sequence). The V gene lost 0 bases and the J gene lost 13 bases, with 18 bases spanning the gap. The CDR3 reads CAWSVHAVQGRLFF. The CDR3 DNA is TGTGCCTGGAGTGTACACGCAGTTCAGGGCCGACTGTTTTTT.

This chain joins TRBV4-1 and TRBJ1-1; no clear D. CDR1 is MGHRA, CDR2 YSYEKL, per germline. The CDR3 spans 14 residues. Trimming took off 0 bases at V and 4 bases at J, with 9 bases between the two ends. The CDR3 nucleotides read TGCGCCAGCAGCCAAGAAGGTGGGAGCACTGAAGCTTTCTTT. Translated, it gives CASSQEGGSTEAFF.

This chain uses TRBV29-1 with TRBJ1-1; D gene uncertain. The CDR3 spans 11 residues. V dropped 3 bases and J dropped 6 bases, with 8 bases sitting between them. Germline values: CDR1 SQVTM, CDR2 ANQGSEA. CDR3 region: CSVEIRAEAFF. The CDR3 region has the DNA TGCAGCGTTGAGATCCGAGCTGAAGCTTTCTTT.

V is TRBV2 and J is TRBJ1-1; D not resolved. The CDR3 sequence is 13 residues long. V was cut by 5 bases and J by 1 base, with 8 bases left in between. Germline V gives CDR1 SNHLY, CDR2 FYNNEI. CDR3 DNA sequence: TGTGCCAGCAGTCTATTCCCGAACACTGAAGCTTTCTTT. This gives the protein CASSLFPNTEAFF. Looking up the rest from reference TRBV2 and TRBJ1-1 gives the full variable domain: EPEVTQTPSHQVTQMGQEVILRCVPISNHLYFYWYRQILGQKVEFLVSFYNNEISEKSEIFDDQFSVERPDGSNFTLKIRSTKLEDSAMYFCASSLFPNTEAFFGQGTRLTVV.

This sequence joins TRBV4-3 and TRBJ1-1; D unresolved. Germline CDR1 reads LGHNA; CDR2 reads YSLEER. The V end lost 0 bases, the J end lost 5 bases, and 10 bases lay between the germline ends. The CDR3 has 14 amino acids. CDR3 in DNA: TGCGCCAGCAGCCAAGACGGCCGAGGGACTGAAGCTTTCTTT. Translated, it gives CASSQDGRGTEAFF.

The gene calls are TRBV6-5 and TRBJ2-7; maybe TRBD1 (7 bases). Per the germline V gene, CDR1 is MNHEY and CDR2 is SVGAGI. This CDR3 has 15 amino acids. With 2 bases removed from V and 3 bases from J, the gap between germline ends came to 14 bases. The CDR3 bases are TGTGCCAGCAGTTACAGCGCCAGGGGGGTCTACGAGCAGTACTTC. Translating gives CASSYSARGVYEQYF.

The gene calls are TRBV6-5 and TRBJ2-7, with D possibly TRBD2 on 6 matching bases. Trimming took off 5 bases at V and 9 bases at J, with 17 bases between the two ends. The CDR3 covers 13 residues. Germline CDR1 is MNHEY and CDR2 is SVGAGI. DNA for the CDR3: TGTGCCAGCAGTAACCCGGGCCCCGGGGGGCAGTACTTC. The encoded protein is CASSNPGPGGQYF.

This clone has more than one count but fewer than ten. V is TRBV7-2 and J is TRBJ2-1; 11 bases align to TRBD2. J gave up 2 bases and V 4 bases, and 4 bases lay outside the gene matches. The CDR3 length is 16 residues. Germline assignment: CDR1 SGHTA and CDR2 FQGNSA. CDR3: CASSSASGGTYNEQFF. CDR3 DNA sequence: TGTGCCAGCAGCTCCGCTAGCGGGGGGACCTACAATGAGCAGTTCTTC.

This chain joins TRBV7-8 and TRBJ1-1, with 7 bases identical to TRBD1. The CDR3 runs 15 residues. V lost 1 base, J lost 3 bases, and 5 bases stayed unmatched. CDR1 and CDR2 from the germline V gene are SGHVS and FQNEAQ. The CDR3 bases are TGTGCCAGCAGCTTAGGCAGACAGGGCCACACTGAAGCTTTCTTT. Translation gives CASSLGRQGHTEAFF. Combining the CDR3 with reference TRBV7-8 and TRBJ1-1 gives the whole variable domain GAGVSQSPRYKVAKRGQDVALRCDPISGHVSLFWYQQALGQGPEFLTYFQNEAQLDKSGLPSDRFFAERPEGSVSTLKIQRTQQEDSAVYLCASSLGRQGHTEAFFGQGTRLTVV.

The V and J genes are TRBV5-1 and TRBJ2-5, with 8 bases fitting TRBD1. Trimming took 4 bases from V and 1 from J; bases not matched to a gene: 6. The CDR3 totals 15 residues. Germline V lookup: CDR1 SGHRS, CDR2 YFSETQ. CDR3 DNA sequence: TGCGCCAGCAGCGAATGGACAGGGCCCCAAGAGACCCAGTACTTC. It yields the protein CASSEWTGPQETQYF.

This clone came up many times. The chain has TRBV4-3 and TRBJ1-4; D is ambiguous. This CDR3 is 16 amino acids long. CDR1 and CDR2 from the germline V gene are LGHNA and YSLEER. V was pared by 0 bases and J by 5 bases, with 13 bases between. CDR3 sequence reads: CASSQEIGRRNEKLFF. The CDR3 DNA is TGCGCCAGCAGCCAAGAAATTGGGAGGAGGAATGAAAAACTGTTTTTT.

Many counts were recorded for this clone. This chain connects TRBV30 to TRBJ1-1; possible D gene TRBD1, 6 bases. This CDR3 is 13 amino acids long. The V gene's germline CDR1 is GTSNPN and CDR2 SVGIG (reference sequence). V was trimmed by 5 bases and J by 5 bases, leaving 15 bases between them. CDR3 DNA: TGTGCCTGGGGGAACAGGGAGGGGACTGAAGCTTTCTTT. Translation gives CAWGNREGTEAFF.

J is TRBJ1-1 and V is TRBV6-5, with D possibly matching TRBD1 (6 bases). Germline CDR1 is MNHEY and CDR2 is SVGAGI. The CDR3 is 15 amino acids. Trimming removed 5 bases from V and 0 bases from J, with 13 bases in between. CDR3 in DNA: TGTGCCAGCAGTCAACAGGGCATCTTGAACACTGAAGCTTTCTTT. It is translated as CASSQQGILNTEAFF.

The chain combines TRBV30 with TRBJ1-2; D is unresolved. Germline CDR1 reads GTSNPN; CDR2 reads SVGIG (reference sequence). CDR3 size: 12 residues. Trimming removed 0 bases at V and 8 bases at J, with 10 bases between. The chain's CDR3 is CAWSVGGQGYTF. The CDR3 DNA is TGTGCCTGGAGTGTGGGAGGTCAGGGCTACACCTTC.

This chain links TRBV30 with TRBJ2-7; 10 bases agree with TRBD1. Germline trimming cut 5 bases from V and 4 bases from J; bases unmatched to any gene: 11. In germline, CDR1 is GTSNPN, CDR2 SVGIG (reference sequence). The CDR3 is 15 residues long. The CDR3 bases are TGTGCCTGGGAAAAGAACCGGGACAGGGGATACGAGCAGTACTTC. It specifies CAWEKNRDRGYEQYF. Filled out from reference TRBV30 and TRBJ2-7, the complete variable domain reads SQTIHQWPATLVQPVGSPLSLECTVEGTSNPNLYWYRQAAGRGLQLLFYSVGIGQISSEVPQNLSASRPQDRQFILSSKKLLLSDSGFYLCAWEKNRDRGYEQYFGPGTRLTVT.

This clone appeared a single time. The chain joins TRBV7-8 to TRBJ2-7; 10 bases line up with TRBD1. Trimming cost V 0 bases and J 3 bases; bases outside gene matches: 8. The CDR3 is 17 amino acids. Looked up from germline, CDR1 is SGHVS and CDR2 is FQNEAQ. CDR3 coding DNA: TGTGCCAGCAGCTTAGCGTTACGGACAGGGGGATTCTACGAGCAGTACTTC. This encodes CASSLALRTGGFYEQYF. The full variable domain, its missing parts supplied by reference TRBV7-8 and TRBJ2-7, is GAGVSQSPRYKVAKRGQDVALRCDPISGHVSLFWYQQALGQGPEFLTYFQNEAQLDKSGLPSDRFFAERPEGSVSTLKIQRTQQEDSAVYLCASSLALRTGGFYEQYFGPGTRLTVT.

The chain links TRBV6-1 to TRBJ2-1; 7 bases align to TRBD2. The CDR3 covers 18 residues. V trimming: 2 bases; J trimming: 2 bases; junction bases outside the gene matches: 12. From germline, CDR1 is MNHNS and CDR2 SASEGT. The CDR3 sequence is CASSELGGRQSTYNEQFF. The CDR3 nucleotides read TGTGCCAGCAGTGAATTGGGGGGGAGACAGTCGACCTACAATGAGCAGTTCTTC.

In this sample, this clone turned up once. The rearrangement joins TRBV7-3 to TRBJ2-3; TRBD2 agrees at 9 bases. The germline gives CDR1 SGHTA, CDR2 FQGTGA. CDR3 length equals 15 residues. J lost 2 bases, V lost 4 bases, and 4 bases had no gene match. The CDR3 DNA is TGTGCCAGCAGCTCTAGCGGGACCCCCACAGATACGCAGTATTTT. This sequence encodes CASSSSGTPTDTQYF.

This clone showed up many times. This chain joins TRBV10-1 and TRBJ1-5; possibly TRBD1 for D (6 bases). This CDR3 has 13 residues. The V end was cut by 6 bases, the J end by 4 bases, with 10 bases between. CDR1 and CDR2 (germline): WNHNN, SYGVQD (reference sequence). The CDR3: CASSRGFNQPQHF. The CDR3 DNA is TGCGCCAGCAGCAGGGGTTTTAATCAGCCCCAGCATTTT.

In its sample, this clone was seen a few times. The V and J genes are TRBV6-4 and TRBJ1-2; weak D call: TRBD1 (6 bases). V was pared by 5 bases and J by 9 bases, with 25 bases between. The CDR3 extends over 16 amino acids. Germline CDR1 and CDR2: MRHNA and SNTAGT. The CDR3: CASSQTPDLAGDRYTF. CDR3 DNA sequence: TGTGCCAGCAGTCAAACCCCCGATTTGGCAGGGGATCGCTACACCTTC.

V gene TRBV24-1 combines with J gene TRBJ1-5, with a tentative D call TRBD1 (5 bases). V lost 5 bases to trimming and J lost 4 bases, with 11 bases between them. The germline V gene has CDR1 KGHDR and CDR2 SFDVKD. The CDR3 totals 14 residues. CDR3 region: CATSGEGANQPQHF. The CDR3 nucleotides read TGTGCCACCAGTGGGGAAGGGGCGAATCAGCCCCAGCATTTT.

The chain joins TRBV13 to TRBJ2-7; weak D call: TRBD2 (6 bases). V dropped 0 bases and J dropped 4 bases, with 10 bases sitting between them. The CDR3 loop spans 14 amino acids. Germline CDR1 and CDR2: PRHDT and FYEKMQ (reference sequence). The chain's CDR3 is CASSLGRGRYEQYF. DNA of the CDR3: TGTGCCAGCAGCTTAGGCCGGGGGAGGTACGAGCAGTACTTC.